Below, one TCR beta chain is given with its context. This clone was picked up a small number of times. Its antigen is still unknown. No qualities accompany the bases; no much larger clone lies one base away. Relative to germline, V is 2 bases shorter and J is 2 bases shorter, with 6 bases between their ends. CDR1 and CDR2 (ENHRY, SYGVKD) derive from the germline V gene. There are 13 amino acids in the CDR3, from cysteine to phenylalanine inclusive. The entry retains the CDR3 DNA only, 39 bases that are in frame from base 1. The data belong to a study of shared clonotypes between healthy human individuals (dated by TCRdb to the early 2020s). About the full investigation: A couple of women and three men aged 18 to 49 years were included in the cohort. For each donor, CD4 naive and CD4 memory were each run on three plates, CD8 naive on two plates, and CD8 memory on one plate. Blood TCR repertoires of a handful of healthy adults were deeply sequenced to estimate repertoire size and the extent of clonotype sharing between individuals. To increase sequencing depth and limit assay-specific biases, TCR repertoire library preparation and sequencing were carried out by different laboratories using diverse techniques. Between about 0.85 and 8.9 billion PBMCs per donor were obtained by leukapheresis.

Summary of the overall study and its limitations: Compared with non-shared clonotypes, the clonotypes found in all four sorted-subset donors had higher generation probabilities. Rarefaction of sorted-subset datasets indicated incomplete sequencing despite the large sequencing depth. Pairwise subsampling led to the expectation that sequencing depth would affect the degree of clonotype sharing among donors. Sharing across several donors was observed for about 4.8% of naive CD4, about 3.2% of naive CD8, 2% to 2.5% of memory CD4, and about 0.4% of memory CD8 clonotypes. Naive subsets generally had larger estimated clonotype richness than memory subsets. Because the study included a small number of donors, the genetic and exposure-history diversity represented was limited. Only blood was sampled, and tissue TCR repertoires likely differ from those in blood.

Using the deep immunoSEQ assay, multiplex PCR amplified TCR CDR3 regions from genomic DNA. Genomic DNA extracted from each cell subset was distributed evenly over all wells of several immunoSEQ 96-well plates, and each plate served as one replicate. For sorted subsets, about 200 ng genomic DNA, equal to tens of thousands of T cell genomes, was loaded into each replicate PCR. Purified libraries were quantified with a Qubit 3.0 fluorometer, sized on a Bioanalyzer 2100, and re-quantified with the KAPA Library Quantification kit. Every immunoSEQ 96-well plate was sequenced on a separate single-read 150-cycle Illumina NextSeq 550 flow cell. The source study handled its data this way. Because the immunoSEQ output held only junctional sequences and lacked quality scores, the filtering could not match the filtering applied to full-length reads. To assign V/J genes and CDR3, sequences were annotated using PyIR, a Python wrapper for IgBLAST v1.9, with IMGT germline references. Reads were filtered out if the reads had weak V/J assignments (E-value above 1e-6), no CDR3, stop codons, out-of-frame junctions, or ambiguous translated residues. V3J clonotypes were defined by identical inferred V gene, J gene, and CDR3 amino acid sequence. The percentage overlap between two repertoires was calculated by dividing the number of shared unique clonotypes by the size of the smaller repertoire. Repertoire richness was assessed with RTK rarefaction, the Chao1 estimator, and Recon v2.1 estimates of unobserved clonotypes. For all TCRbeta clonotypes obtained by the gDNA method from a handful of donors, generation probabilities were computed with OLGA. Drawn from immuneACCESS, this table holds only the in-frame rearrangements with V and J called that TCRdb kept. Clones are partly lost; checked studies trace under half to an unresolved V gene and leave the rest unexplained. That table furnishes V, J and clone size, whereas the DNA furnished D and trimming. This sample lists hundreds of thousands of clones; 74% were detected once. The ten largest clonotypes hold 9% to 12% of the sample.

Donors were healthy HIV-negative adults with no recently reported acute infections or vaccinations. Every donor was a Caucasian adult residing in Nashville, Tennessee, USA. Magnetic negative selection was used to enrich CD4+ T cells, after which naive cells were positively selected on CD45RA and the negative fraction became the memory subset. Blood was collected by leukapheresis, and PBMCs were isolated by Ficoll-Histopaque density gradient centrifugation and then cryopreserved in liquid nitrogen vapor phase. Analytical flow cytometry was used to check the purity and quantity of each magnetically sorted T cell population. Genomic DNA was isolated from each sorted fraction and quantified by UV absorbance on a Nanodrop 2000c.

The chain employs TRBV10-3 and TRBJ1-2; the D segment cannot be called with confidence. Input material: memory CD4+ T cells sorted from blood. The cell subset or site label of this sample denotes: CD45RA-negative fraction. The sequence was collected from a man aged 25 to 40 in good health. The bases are TGTGCCATCAGTGAGGACGGAAACTATGGCTACACCTTC. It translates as CAISEDGNYGYTF.